The 26 T cell receptor beta chains presented below share a single source sample, sequenced in a study of blood T cell repertoires in COVID-19. Assay: immunoSEQ multiplex PCR; the TCRdb copy retains only in-frame clones and omits some. This sample has around 200,000 clones, with 75% to 90% found just once. Sample: PBMCs or T cells enriched from blood (not recorded which). All receptors come from a woman in her thirties who had been exposed to COVID-19.

The CDR3 loop is CASKGEGLLEAFF. In nucleotides, the CDR3 is TGTGCCAGCAAGGGGGAAGGGTTACTCGAAGCTTTCTTT. The gene calls are TRBV6-6 and TRBJ1-1, with D perhaps TRBD1 (6 bases). Germline lookup yields CDR1 MNHNY and CDR2 SVGAGI (reference sequence). The CDR3 loop spans 13 amino acids. The V and J ends lost 7 bases and 8 bases respectively, with 17 bases between them.

CDR3 protein: CASSLGLVTDTQYF. The CDR3, as DNA: TGTGCCAGCAGCCTGGGACTAGTCACAGATACGCAGTATTTT. The chain recombines TRBV7-3 with TRBJ2-3, with TRBD2 matching over 8 bases. The CDR3 runs 14 residues. The junction had 3 bases not matched to a gene; V was cut back by 5 bases and J by 2 bases. Germline loops: CDR1 SGHTA, CDR2 FQGTGA.

The chain carries TRBV29-1 and TRBJ1-4; D not certain. CDR3 size: 12 residues. CDR1 is SQVTM, CDR2 ANQGSEA, per germline. The V end was cut by 4 bases, the J end by 5 bases, with 8 bases between. The CDR3 protein is CSVGQTNEKLFF. CDR3 DNA: TGCAGCGTTGGACAAACGAATGAAAAACTGTTTTTT.

This chain connects TRBV3-1 (or the pseudogene TRBV3-2) to TRBJ2-1; D is ambiguous. The germline V and J ends were trimmed by 7 bases and 5 bases, with 12 bases remaining between them. The length of the CDR3 is 13 residues. CDR1 and CDR2 (germline): LGHDT, YNNKEL (reference sequence). CDR3 coding DNA: TGTGCCAGCACCCGAGGAATTAACAATGAGCAGTTCTTC. Encoded protein: CASTRGINNEQFF.

This chain connects TRBV2 to TRBJ2-1; the D gene is possibly TRBD1 (6 bases). V was cut by 6 bases and J by 2 bases, with 14 bases left in between. This CDR3 has 15 residues. CDR1 and CDR2 from the germline V gene are SNHLY and FYNNEI. The DNA for the CDR3 is TGTGCCAGCAGGGGGACCGGGACACCCTACAATGAGCAGTTCTTC. Translating it yields CASRGTGTPYNEQFF.

This chain links TRBV6-5 with TRBJ1-4; D is possibly TRBD1 (6 bases). The V gene's germline CDR1 is MNHEY and CDR2 SVGAGI. The V end lost 2 bases, the J end lost 1 base, and 11 bases lay between the germline ends. The CDR3 covers 16 residues. The CDR3 sequence is CASSYGAQGTNEKLFF. The CDR3 DNA reads TGTGCCAGCAGTTACGGCGCACAGGGAACTAATGAAAAACTGTTTTTT.

V gene TRBV29-1 combines with J gene TRBJ1-1, with 7 bases matching TRBD1. The CDR3 extends over 14 amino acids. Germline V lookup: CDR1 SQVTM, CDR2 ANQGSEA. The trim removed 6 bases at V and 3 bases at J, leaving 10 bases unmatched. CDR3 amino acids: CSVITRGQYTEAFF. As DNA, the CDR3 is TGCAGCGTGATAACGAGGGGACAGTACACTGAAGCTTTCTTT.

J is TRBJ1-6 and V is TRBV4-1; TRBD1 aligns across 7 bases. Trimming removed 4 bases from V and 7 bases from J; junction bases left unmatched: 7. This CDR3 comprises 15 residues. Germline CDR1 and CDR2: MGHRA and YSYEKL. The DNA for the CDR3 is TGCGCCAGCAGCCGAGAAGACAGGGACAATTCACCCCTCCACTTT. It codes for CASSREDRDNSPLHF.

The CDR3 DNA is TGTGCCAGCAGCCAAGGACTAGCGGGGGCGAATACGCAGTATTTT. As protein: CASSQGLAGANTQYF. This chain connects TRBV5-6 to TRBJ2-3; 13 nucleotides align to TRBD2. J lost 7 bases, V lost 4 bases, and 6 bases had no gene match. Per the germline V gene, CDR1 is SGHDT and CDR2 is YYEEEE. The CDR3 extends over 15 amino acids.

The V call is TRBV3-1 (or the pseudogene TRBV3-2), the J call TRBJ2-3, with TRBD2 matching 7 bases. The CDR3 covers 16 residues. CDR1 LGHDT and CDR2 YNNKEL come from the germline V gene (reference sequence). V was clipped by 0 bases and J by 1 base; unmatched bases: 4. CDR3 DNA: TGTGCCAGCAGCCAAGATTCGGGGGGAGGCACAGATACGCAGTATTTT. This codes for CASSQDSGGGTDTQYF.

The V and J genes are TRBV6-5 and TRBJ2-6; D is possibly TRBD1 (6 bases). This CDR3 comprises 15 residues. V was cut by 10 bases and J by 0 bases, with 13 bases left in between. Germline values: CDR1 MNHEY, CDR2 SVGAGI. CDR3 DNA: TGTGCCACCCTACAGGGATTCTCTGGGGCCAACGTCCTGACTTTC. Protein product: CATLQGFSGANVLTF.

J is TRBJ1-5 and V is TRBV19, with 7 bases matching TRBD1. The CDR3 has 15 residues. Germline V gene lookup returns CDR1 LNHDA and CDR2 SQIVND (reference sequence). The J segment lost 3 bases and the V segment lost 6 bases, leaving 8 bases of the junction unmatched. The CDR3 here is CASRAQGQLNQPQHF. The CDR3 DNA reads as TGTGCCAGTAGAGCTCAGGGACAGCTCAATCAGCCCCAGCATTTT.

The rearrangement joins TRBV27 to TRBJ1-5; tentatively, D is TRBD1 (6 bases). The CDR3 covers 13 residues. Trimming pared 7 bases from V and 8 bases from J, leaving 15 bases between. Germline loops: CDR1 MNHEY, CDR2 SMNVEV (reference sequence). The CDR3 region has the DNA TGTGCCAGCACCATACAGGGACCCGAGCCCCAGCATTTT. It encodes CASTIQGPEPQHF.

This clone was counted once. The genes are TRBV29-1 and TRBJ1-2; TRBD1 agrees at 9 bases. The CDR3 runs to 13 residues. The J segment lost 7 bases and the V segment lost 1 base, leaving 4 bases of the junction unmatched. Germline loops: CDR1 SQVTM, CDR2 ANQGSEA. As DNA, the CDR3 is TGCAGCGTTGAAGGACCGGGACAGGGTGGCTACACCTTC. Its translation: CSVEGPGQGGYTF.

The genes are TRBV19 and TRBJ1-2, with D possibly matching TRBD1 (6 bases). CDR1 and CDR2 (germline): LNHDA, SQIVND (reference sequence). V was trimmed by 7 bases and J by 4 bases, leaving 19 bases between them. The CDR3 loop spans 15 amino acids. This CDR3 is CASTKTGVSGYGYTF. CDR3 DNA: TGTGCCAGTACCAAGACAGGTGTTAGTGGCTATGGCTACACCTTC. The whole variable domain, filled in from reference TRBV19 and TRBJ1-2, reads DGGITQSPKYLFRKEGQNVTLSCEQNLNHDAMYWYRQDPGQGLRLIYYSQIVNDFQKGDIAEGYSVSREKKESFPLTVTSAQKNPTAFYLCASTKTGVSGYGYTFGSGTRLTVV.

The rearrangement uses TRBV2 and TRBJ2-7; unclear D gene. Germline assignment: CDR1 SNHLY and CDR2 FYNNEI. This CDR3 region has 14 residues. V was shortened by 7 bases and J by 1 base, with 14 bases between the two germline ends. The CDR3 sequence is CASKRSDNSYEQYF. CDR3 DNA: TGTGCCAGCAAACGATCAGACAATTCCTACGAGCAGTACTTC.

This chain uses TRBV28 with TRBJ1-3, with a weak D call TRBD1 (6 bases). CDR3 length: 15 amino acids. The V end was cut by 4 bases, the J end by 4 bases, with 14 bases between. Germline-derived CDR1 and CDR2 are MDHEN and SYDVKM. CDR3: CASSSLAGAGNTIYF. Here the CDR3 DNA reads TGTGCCAGCAGTTCCCTGGCGGGGGCAGGAAACACCATATATTTT.

The genes are TRBV19 and TRBJ2-1; D ambiguous. The germline V gene encodes CDR1 LNHDA and CDR2 SQIVND (reference sequence). This CDR3 has 15 amino acids. V lost 0 bases to trimming and J lost 0 bases, with 6 bases between them. The CDR3: CASSIDWSSYNEQFF. The CDR3 nucleotides are TGTGCCAGTAGTATAGATTGGAGCTCCTACAATGAGCAGTTCTTC.

The chain has TRBV2 and TRBJ1-2, with no clear D. Germline V CDR1 and CDR2: SNHLY, FYNNEI. V was clipped by 2 bases and J by 6 bases, with 19 bases between them. This CDR3 contains 16 residues. The CDR3 region has the DNA TGTGCCAGCAGTGAATCAGCGACCGGGGAATTGGATGGCTACACCTTC. The encoded protein is CASSESATGELDGYTF.

The chain carries TRBV2 and TRBJ1-3; 7 nucleotides agree with TRBD1. Germline V gene sequence: CDR1 SNHLY, CDR2 FYNNEI. The CDR3 totals 13 residues. With V trimmed by 7 bases and J by 7 bases, 7 bases remained unmatched. CDR3 amino acids: CASNMDRLNTIYF. CDR3 sequence (DNA): TGTGCCAGCAATATGGACAGGCTGAACACCATATATTTT.

This chain connects TRBV30 to TRBJ1-1; tentative D call: TRBD1 (5 bases). The CDR3 runs to 14 residues. V was shortened by 0 bases and J by 5 bases, with 13 bases between the two germline ends. The germline gives CDR1 GTSNPN, CDR2 SVGIG (reference sequence). For the CDR3, the DNA is TGTGCCTGGAGTGTATCGGGCAGGGTAACTGAAGCTTTCTTT. Its translation is CAWSVSGRVTEAFF. The full variable domain, rest sourced from reference TRBV30 and TRBJ1-1, is SQTIHQWPATLVQPVGSPLSLECTVEGTSNPNLYWYRQAAGRGLQLLFYSVGIGQISSEVPQNLSASRPQDRQFILSSKKLLLSDSGFYLCAWSVSGRVTEAFFGQGTRLTVV.

This sequence joins TRBV19 and TRBJ1-5; D is perhaps TRBD1 (6 bases). The CDR3 is 14 residues long. Between the trimmed V and J ends, which lost 9 bases and 7 bases, there was a span of 19 bases. In germline, CDR1 is LNHDA, CDR2 SQIVND (reference sequence). DNA for the CDR3: TGTGCCAGCACCTCCGGGGGGCAGTTCCAGCCCCAGCATTTT. Translated: CASTSGGQFQPQHF.

J is TRBJ1-2 and V is TRBV5-1; D is unclear. Germline V gene lookup returns CDR1 SGHRS and CDR2 YFSETQ. CDR3 size: 13 residues. The V gene lost 4 bases and the J gene lost 10 bases, with 17 bases spanning the gap. This CDR3 reads CASSQDSTLVYTF. In nucleotides, the CDR3 is TGCGCCAGCAGCCAGGACTCCACCCTGGTCTACACCTTC.

J is TRBJ1-2 and V is TRBV19; D is possibly TRBD1 (6 bases). The V gene lost 7 bases and the J gene lost 3 bases, with 21 bases spanning the gap. Germline-derived CDR1 and CDR2 are LNHDA and SQIVND (reference sequence). The CDR3 contains 16 residues. CDR3 sequence (DNA): TGTGCCAGTACGTCCTCCCCGGCGGACAGCCACTATGGCTACACCTTC. It translates to CASTSSPADSHYGYTF.

This clone has just one count. V usage is TRBV6-5 and J usage is TRBJ2-7; possible D gene TRBD1, 6 bases. The CDR3 length is 14 residues. Looked up from germline, CDR1 is MNHEY and CDR2 is SVGAGI. V was cut by 6 bases and J by 6 bases, with 18 bases left in between. The chain's CDR3 is CASRYQTGLLEQYF. In DNA form, the CDR3 reads TGTGCCAGCAGATATCAAACAGGGCTCCTCGAGCAGTACTTC.

V usage is TRBV9 and J usage is TRBJ2-2; maybe TRBD1 (6 bases). V lost 6 bases and J lost 6, with 15 bases in between. Germline CDR1 and CDR2: SGDLS and YYNGEE. This CDR3 has 14 residues. The chain's CDR3 is CASNRAEYSGELFF. CDR3 sequence (DNA): TGTGCCAGCAACAGGGCAGAATATTCCGGGGAGCTGTTTTTT.